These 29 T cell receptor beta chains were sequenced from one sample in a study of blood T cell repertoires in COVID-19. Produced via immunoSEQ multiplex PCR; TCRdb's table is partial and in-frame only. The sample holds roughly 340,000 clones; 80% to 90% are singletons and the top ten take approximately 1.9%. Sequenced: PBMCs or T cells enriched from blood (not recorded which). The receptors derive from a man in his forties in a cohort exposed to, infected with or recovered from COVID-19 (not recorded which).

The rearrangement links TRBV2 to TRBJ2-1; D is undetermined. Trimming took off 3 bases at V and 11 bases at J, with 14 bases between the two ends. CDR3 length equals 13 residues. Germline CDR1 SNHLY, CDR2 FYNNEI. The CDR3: CASSEPGPHQQFF. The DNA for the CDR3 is TGTGCCAGCAGTGAGCCAGGCCCTCACCAGCAGTTCTTC.

CDR3 sequence reads: CASSSQGAWEKLFF. The CDR3 region has the DNA TGCGCCAGCAGCTCGCAGGGGGCATGGGAAAAACTGTTTTTT. The chain recombines TRBV5-1 with TRBJ1-4, with 8 bases aligning to TRBD1. The V gene's germline CDR1 is SGHRS and CDR2 YFSETQ. This CDR3 is 14 amino acids long. V gave up 3 bases and J gave up 8 bases; unmatched junction bases: 6.

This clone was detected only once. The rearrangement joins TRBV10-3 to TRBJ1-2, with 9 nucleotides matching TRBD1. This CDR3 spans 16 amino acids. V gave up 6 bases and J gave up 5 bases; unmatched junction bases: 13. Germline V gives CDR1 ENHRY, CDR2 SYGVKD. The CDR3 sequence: CAISQGQGGGEYGYTF. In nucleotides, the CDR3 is TGTGCCATCAGCCAGGGACAGGGTGGGGGGGAATATGGCTACACCTTC.

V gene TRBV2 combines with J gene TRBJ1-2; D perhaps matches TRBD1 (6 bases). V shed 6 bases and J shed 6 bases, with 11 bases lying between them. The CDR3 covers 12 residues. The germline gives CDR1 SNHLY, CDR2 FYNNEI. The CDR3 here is CASRGGGNGYTF. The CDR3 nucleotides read TGTGCCAGCAGGGGAGGGGGGAATGGCTACACCTTC.

In nucleotides, the CDR3 is TGCGCCAGCAGCCCCGGGACTAGCGGAGATACGCAGTATTTT. It yields the protein CASSPGTSGDTQYF. This sequence joins TRBV5-1 and TRBJ2-3; 11 bases map to TRBD2. V dropped 4 bases and J dropped 5; count of bases not matched to a gene: 3. Germline CDR1 is SGHRS and CDR2 is YFSETQ. The CDR3 loop spans 14 amino acids.

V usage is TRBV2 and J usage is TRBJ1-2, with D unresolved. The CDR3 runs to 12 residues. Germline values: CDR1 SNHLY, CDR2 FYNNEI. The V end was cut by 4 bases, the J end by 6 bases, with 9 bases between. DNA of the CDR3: TGTGCCAGCAGTGGAGGGTTTAATGGCTACACCTTC. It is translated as CASSGGFNGYTF.

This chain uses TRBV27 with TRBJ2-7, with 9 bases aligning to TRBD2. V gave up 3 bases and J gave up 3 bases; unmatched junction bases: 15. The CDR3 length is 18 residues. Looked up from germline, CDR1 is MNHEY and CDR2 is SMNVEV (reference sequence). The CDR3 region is CASSFWGSGSRGLYEQYF. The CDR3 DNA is TGTGCCAGCAGTTTCTGGGGTAGCGGGAGTAGGGGCCTCTACGAGCAGTACTTC.

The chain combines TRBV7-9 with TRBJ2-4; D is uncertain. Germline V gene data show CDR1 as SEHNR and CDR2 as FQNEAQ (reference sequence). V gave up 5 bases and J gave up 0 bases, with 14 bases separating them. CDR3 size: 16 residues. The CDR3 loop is CASSLSINLAKNIQYF. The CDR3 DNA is TGTGCCAGCAGCCTGTCTATCAATCTAGCCAAAAACATTCAGTACTTC.

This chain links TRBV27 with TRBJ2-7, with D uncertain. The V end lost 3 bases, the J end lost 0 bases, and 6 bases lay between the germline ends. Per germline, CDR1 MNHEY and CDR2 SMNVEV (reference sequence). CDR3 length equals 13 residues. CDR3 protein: CASSLVSSYEQYF. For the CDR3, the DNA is TGTGCCAGCAGTTTGGTGAGCTCCTACGAGCAGTACTTC.

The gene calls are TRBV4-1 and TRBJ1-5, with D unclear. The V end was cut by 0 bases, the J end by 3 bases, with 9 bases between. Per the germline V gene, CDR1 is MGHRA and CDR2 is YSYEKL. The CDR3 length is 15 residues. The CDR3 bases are TGCGCCAGCAGCCAAGAGTCCGGGAACAATCAGCCCCAGCATTTT. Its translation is CASSQESGNNQPQHF.

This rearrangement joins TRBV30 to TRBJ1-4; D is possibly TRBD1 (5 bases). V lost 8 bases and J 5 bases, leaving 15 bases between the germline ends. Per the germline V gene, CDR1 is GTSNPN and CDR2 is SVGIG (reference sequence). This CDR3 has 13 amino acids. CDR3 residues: CAHNQGGNEKLFF. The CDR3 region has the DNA TGTGCCCACAACCAGGGAGGGAATGAAAAACTGTTTTTT.

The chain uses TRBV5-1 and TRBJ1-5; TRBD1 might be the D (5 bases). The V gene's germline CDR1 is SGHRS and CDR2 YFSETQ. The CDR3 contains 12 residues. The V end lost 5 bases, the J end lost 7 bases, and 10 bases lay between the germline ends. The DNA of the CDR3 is TGCGCCAGCAGGGGGGAGGGACAGCCCCAGCATTTT. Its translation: CASRGEGQPQHF.

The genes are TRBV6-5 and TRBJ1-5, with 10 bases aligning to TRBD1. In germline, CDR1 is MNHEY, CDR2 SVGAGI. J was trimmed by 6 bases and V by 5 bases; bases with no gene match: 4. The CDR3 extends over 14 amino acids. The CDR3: CASSLDRGLQPQHF. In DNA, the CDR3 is TGTGCCAGCAGTCTTGACAGGGGGCTTCAGCCCCAGCATTTT.

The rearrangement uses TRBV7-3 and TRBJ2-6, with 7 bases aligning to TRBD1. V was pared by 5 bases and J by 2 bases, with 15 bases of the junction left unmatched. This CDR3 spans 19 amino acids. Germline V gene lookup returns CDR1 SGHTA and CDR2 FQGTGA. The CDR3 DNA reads TGTGCCAGCAGCGAAAGGGCAGGGGGTACTTTCGCTGGGGCCAACGTCCTGACTTTC. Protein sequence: CASSERAGGTFAGANVLTF.

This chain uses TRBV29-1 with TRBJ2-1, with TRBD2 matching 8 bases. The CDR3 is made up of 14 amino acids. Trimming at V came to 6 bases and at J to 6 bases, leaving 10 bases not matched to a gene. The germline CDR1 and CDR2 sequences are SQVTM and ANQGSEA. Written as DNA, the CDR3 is TGCAGCGTCGTAGCGGGATCCTTAGGCAATGAGCAGTTCTTC. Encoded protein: CSVVAGSLGNEQFF.

In nucleotides, the CDR3 is TGTGCCAGCGCAAGGTCCACAGCCCTAGGGAGTAGCAATCAGCCCCAGCATTTT. As protein: CASARSTALGSSNQPQHF. The V and J genes are TRBV7-9 and TRBJ1-5; unclear D gene. CDR3 length equals 18 residues. Between the trimmed V and J ends, which lost 8 bases and 0 bases, there was a span of 23 bases. Germline values: CDR1 SEHNR, CDR2 FQNEAQ (reference sequence).

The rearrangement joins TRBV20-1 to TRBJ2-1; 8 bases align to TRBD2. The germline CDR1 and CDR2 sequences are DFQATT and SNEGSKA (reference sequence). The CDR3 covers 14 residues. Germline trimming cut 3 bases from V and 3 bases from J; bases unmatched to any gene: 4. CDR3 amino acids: CSASIAGIYNEQFF. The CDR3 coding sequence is TGCAGTGCTAGTATAGCGGGAATCTACAATGAGCAGTTCTTC.

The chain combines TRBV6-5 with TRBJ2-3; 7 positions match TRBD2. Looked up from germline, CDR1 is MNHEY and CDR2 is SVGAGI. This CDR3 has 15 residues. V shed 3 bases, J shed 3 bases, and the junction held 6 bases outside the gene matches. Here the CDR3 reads CASSYRASGTDTQYF. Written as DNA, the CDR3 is TGTGCCAGCAGTTATAGGGCTAGCGGAACAGATACGCAGTATTTT.

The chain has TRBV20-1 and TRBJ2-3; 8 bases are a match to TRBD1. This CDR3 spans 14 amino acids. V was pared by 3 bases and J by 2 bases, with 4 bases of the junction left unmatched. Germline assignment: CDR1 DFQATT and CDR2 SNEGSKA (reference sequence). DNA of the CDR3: TGCAGTGCTAGTGAGACAGGGGCCACAGATACGCAGTATTTT. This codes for CSASETGATDTQYF.

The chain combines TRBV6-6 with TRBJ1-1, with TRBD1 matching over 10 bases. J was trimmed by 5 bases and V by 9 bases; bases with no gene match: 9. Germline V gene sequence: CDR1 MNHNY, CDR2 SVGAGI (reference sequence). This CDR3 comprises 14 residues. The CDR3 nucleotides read TGTGCCAGTAAGAAGAGGGACAGGGGAACTGAAGCTTTCTTT. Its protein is CASKKRDRGTEAFF.

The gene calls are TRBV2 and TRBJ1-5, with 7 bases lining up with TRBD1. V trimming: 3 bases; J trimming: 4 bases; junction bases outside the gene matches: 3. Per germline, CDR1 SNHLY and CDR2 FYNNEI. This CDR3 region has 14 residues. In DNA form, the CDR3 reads TGTGCCAGCAGTGAGACAGGGAGAAATCAGCCCCAGCATTTT. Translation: CASSETGRNQPQHF.

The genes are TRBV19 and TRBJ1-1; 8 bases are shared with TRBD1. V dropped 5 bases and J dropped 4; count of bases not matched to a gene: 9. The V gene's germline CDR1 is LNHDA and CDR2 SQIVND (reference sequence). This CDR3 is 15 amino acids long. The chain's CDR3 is CASSPRQGRGTEAFF. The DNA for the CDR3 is TGTGCCAGTAGTCCCCGACAGGGGCGAGGCACTGAAGCTTTCTTT. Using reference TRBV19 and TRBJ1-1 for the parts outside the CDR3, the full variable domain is DGGITQSPKYLFRKEGQNVTLSCEQNLNHDAMYWYRQDPGQGLRLIYYSQIVNDFQKGDIAEGYSVSREKKESFPLTVTSAQKNPTAFYLCASSPRQGRGTEAFFGQGTRLTVV.

The CDR3 region is CASSAQGAIGELFF. As DNA, the CDR3 is TGTGCCAGTAGTGCTCAGGGGGCGATCGGGGAGCTGTTTTTT. The gene calls are TRBV19 and TRBJ2-2, with TRBD1 matching over 8 bases. This CDR3 contains 14 residues. CDR1 is LNHDA, CDR2 SQIVND, per germline (reference sequence). The junction had 6 bases not matched to a gene; V was cut back by 5 bases and J by 7 bases.

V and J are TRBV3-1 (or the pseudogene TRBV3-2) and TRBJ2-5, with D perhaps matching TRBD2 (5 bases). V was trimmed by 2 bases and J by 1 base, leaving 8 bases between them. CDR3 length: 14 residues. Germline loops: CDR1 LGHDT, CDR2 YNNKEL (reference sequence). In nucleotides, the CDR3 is TGTGCCAGCAGCCAACCGGACTCCCAAGAGACCCAGTACTTC. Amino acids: CASSQPDSQETQYF.

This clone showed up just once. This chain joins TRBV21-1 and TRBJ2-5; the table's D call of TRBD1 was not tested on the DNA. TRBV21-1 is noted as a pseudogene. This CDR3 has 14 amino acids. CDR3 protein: CASSKVGARETQYF. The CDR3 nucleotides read TGTGCCAGCAGCAAAGTGGGGGCGAGGGAGACCCAGTACTTC.

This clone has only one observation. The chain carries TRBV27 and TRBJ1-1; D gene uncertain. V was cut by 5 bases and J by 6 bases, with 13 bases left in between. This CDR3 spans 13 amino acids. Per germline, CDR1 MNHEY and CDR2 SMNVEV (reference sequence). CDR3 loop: CASSPAMPAEAFF. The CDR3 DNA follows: TGTGCCAGCAGTCCTGCTATGCCCGCTGAAGCTTTCTTT.

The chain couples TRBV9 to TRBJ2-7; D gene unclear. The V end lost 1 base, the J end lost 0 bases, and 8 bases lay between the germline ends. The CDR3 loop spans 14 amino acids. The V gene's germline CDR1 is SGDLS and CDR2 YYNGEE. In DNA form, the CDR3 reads TGTGCCAGCAGCGTAAACGGTCTCTCCTACGAGCAGTACTTC. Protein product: CASSVNGLSYEQYF.

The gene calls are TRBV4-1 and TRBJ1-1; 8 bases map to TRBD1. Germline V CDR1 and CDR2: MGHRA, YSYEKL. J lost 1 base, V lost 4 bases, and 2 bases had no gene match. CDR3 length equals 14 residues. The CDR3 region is CASSRGQGNTEAFF. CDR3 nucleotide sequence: TGCGCCAGCAGCCGTGGACAGGGGAACACTGAAGCTTTCTTT.

CDR3 coding DNA: TGTGCCAGCAGCCCCTACGGGGACAGGGGTGGCGGAAACACCATATATTTT. It specifies CASSPYGDRGGGNTIYF. The rearrangement links TRBV9 to TRBJ1-3; 10 bases map to TRBD1. The V gene end was trimmed by 4 bases and the J gene end by 4 bases; junction bases not matched to a gene: 11. This CDR3 comprises 17 residues. CDR1 is SGDLS and CDR2 is YYNGEE in the germline V gene.